This record covers a single TCR beta chain. The data derive from a study of shared clonotypes between healthy human individuals. Generated by immunoSEQ multiplex PCR, the TCRdb table keeps only in-frame clones and is missing some. The repertoire holds some 450,000 clones, roughly four fifths seen once, with 12% in the top ten. The CDR3 loop spans 15 amino acids. The trim removed 8 bases at V and 3 bases at J, leaving 6 bases unmatched. Germline CDR1 SGHNT, CDR2 YENEEA. The origin of this receptor is a woman aged 40 to 50 in good health. Some clones in this sample may be carry-over from other donors' samples. The specimen sequenced was PBMCs. This chain connects TRBV11-3 to TRBJ2-2; 10 bases are a match to TRBD1. The chain's CDR3 is CASRPGTGDTGELFF. DNA of the CDR3: TGTGCCAGCCGACCCGGGACAGGGGACACCGGGGAGCTGTTTTTT. The full variable domain, its missing parts supplied by reference TRBV11-3 and TRBJ2-2, is EAGVVQSPRYKIIEKKQPVAFWCNPISGHNTLYWYLQNLGQGPELLIRYENEEAVDDSQLPKDRFSAERLKGVDSTLKIQPAELGDSAVYLCASRPGTGDTGELFFGEGSRLTVL.